This T cell receptor beta chain was captured in a study of cytomegalovirus exposure and HLA in healthy donors (dated 2017 in TCRdb). As for the study more broadly: An earlier analysis of approximately 640 of the donors reported 250 to 300 Gb of sequence data and roughly 110 million unique TCR beta sequences from some 180 million T cells. The genetic ancestry cluster associated with self-reported Caucasian donors included roughly four fifths of the 398 genotyped donors. The study aimed to test whether signatures of past pathogen exposure could be identified by cataloging public T cell receptors. Because of strong linkage in the cohort, five DR-DQ haplotypes were treated as single units for association and clustering. In an earlier analysis of 587 of the donors, high-throughput TCR beta sequencing was used to judge whether each TCR beta V gene segment behaved as functional or pseudogenic. In the later analysis, no new phenotypic data were used to find candidate immune exposures; instead, reliance was placed on TCR beta sequences and their occurrence across donors. HLA typing covered class I and class II loci at four-digit resolution. High-throughput TCR immunosequencing, statistical association of individual TCRs with disease status, and machine learning were combined to predict cytomegalovirus infection status. In a later genetic analysis, genome-wide SNP genotypes for about 65% of the roughly 670 donors were used, and that subset was treated as a discovery cohort. About 280 gigabases of sequencing data and around 85 million unique TCR sequences made up an early release that covered about 640 HLA-typed donors. All discovery cohort repertoires had been generated using a single sequencing platform. On average, around 240,000 unique TCR beta nucleotide sequences were sequenced per donor among several hundred genotyped donors of the cohort, with about 19% of those sequences being non-productive. Donor age, sex, ethnicity and CMV serostatus were compiled alongside the repertoire data. Using immunosequencing, the study profiled T cell repertoires from 640 or so subjects and related those repertoires to cytomegalovirus serostatus. In addition to the first cohort of 666 subjects, a separate validation cohort of 130 or so different subjects was used. Typing coverage varied by locus: about 620-640 donors for A, B, C, DRB1 and DQB1; approximately 500 for DQA1; approximately 570 for DPA1; approximately 450 for DPB1. A later analysis re-examined previously published TCR beta repertoires from about 670 donors and added high-resolution HLA genotyping to investigate patterns of TCR occurrence. Broader findings and caveats from the paper: Only TCR beta chains were sequenced in this cohort, and the absence of alpha or paired-chain data limited detectable features. Because counts were too low, around 17 rarely observed V segments, including chromosome 9 orphons, were left out of the earlier analysis of 500 to 750 of the donors. Sequencing depth was assumed to be roughly uniform across donors in the presence/absence analyses, though that assumption may not hold. When HLA alleles, especially DR and DQ, strongly co-occurred, attributing TCR associations to individual alleles was difficult. A later analysis found that TCR association rates varied across HLA loci, with DRB1 alleles showing the most associated TCRs and HLA-C alleles the fewest. Because HLA typing was unavailable for some donors at each locus, only the typed subset was used in association tests. A later analysis associated 16,951 TCR beta sequences with specific HLA alleles at a false discovery rate of 0.05. A later genetic analysis associated a missense DCLRE1C variant with V-gene and J-gene trimming of TCR beta chains, and an independent cohort replicated the association. Cytomegalovirus status was reported to be diagnosed by the classifier with high specificity and sensitivity in both the original and validation cohorts. According to a later genetic analysis, donors in an Asian-associated ancestry cluster had fewer N-insertions in productive TCRs than the approximately 630-donor mean. Three of the identified cytomegalovirus-associated TCR beta chains were confirmed in vitro to be specific for cytomegalovirus antigens. An earlier analysis of approximately 590 of the donors showed that most TCR beta V segments appeared in productive rearrangements either about 87% or about 30% of the time, which broadly matched IMGT annotations. A further reported finding was that TCR beta sequences accurately predicted the HLA-A and HLA-B alleles for most subjects in the first cohort. Across donors, most TCR sequences were observed very rarely, whereas some public TCRs were present in many individuals. Several of the top co-occurrence clusters appeared to be linked to parvovirus B19, influenza, CMV and Epstein-Barr virus, according to a later analysis. Correlated functional status among segregating V segments might be attributable to linkage disequilibrium, but an unknown experimental factor could not be ruled out. The 87-base-pair reads could not distinguish some IMGT-functional V segments, including TRBV6-2 and TRBV6-3, so those segments were excluded. It was suggested by the authors that the approach could potentially be generalized to other disease states and immunological phenotypes. In the study, 150 to 200 TCR beta chains were listed as associated with cytomegalovirus. A cluster of highly shared sequence variants was judged likely to represent a technical artifact of the sequencing pipeline. According to a later analysis, most CMV-associated TCR beta chains appeared to be HLA-restricted, and the HLA associations seemed to be driven largely by CMV exposure. CMV serostatus was the only immune exposure information available for the cohort. In a later analysis, HLA-associated TCR beta chains were found to be more clonally expanded and to have lower generation probabilities than equally common non-associated chains.

The table lists this clone with a few counts. Its specific antigen is unknown. Base qualities are missing; no much larger clone stands one base away. From V the trimming removes 10 bases and from J it removes 7 bases, while the gene matches leave 12 bases of the junction unaccounted for. The CDR3 holds 14 amino acids from the cysteine to the phenylalanine. Kept here is only the CDR3 DNA, which spans 42 bases and is read in frame from base 1. The CDR1 and CDR2 encoded by the germline V gene (reference sequence) are MNHNY and SVGAGI. The cohort was made up of several hundred healthy bone marrow donors. Cohort members were all nominally healthy when sampled, although unrecorded immune exposures were likely present. The donor was CMV seropositive and belonged to the group of more than 250 seropositive cohort members. A peripheral blood sample was provided by each donor, and peripheral blood mononuclear cells were used for TCR beta sequencing. The Qiagen DNeasy Blood Extraction Kit was used to extract genomic DNA from the blood cell samples.

The method behind the library was the immunoSEQ multiplex PCR assay. The multiplex PCR relied on a mix of 60 forward primers for TCR Vbeta segments and 13 reverse primers for TCR Jbeta segments. The CDR3 region of rearranged TCR beta genes was amplified from genomic DNA with a multiplex PCR assay. The amplified TCR beta libraries were sequenced on the Illumina HiSeq System as 87-base-pair reads. Regarding the original processing steps: A later analysis counted about 76 million unique TCR beta chains across the approximately 700 repertoires, and around 9.9 million of these chains were shared by at least two donors. Raw reads were error-corrected and collapsed into unique sequences by a nearest-neighbor algorithm in which closely related sequences were merged to remove PCR and sequencing errors. Alignment of CDR3 sequences to IMGT reference sequences was used to assign V, D and J gene segments. For a sequence to be retained, at least a six-nucleotide match to both a V gene segment and a J gene segment was required. Rearrangements were classified as productive when the CDR3 lacked stop codons and remained in frame with V and J, and all other rearrangements were classified as non-productive. Following IMGT convention, CDR3 was defined as the stretch from the second conserved V-encoded cysteine up to the conserved J-encoded phenylalanine. The earlier analysis of 587 of the donors excluded sequences that lacked an unambiguous match to a single V gene segment. In an earlier analysis of some 590 of the donors, V segments were called functional above 56.7% productive rearrangements and were called segregating when the between-donor standard deviation exceeded 5%. A statistical classification framework was developed to diagnose cytomegalovirus status using the catalog of TCR beta chain sequences. In a later analysis, V and J genes were assigned by comparing TCR nucleotide sequences against IMGT/GENE-DB human TR gene sequences. In a later analysis, CDR3 sequences and most-parsimonious VDJ recombination scenarios were assigned using the TCRdist pipeline. In a later analysis, each TCR beta chain was defined by its CDR3 amino acid sequence together with its V-gene family, and reads without a unique V-gene family were excluded. In a later analysis, nearly 600 highly shared, low-generation-probability nucleotide sequences were removed to address suspected cross-contamination and a sequencing artifact. In a later analysis, a clonal expansion index was calculated for each public chain from normalized within-repertoire ranks of inferred template counts. Generation probabilities in a later analysis came from a VDJ recombination model fitted to out-of-frame rearrangements, and those results were checked against IGoR. A later analysis scored TCR-TCR, TCR-HLA and TCR-CMV co-occurrence with hypergeometric tests, applying a repertoire-size bias correction to TCR pairs. A later analysis estimated false discovery rates by permuting HLA or CMV assignments 20 times. In a later analysis, co-occurring TCRs were grouped using DBSCAN, with TCRdist sequence similarity added in when clustering inside HLA-allele-positive subsets. Repertoires with fewer than 30,000 or more than 120,000 public chains were left out of co-occurrence clustering, as were about 5 repertoires with anomalous nucleotide sharing. The immuneACCESS repertoire file appears here via TCRdb, limited to in-frame rearrangements. These files lack a portion of the clones; in checked studies, under half of the deficit traces to unresolved V genes, and the cause of the others is not known. For V, J and clone size, that table is used; D and trimming come from the DNA. This sample lists tens of thousands of clones; about two thirds were detected once. 15% to 20% of the sample goes to the ten largest clones.

The TCR was taken from a man in his forties or fifties in good health and CMV-seropositive. The sample consisted of PBMCs. The chain couples TRBV6-6 to TRBJ2-7; the junction holds 11 bases that match TRBD2. At the DNA level, the sequence is TGTGCCACCTCCAGTTTAGCGGGAGGGGGGGAGCAGTACTTC. Translated, it gives CATSSLAGGGEQYF.